Following are 20 T cell receptor beta chains from one sample sequenced in a study of blood T cell repertoires in COVID-19. Sequencing was performed with immunoSEQ multiplex PCR; in TCRdb, only in-frame clones are kept and a portion is missing. The data hold a few hundred thousand clones, with 84% observed a single time. Specimen: peripheral blood. The receptors derive from a man aged 40-49 years who had recovered from COVID-19.

The chain combines TRBV19 with TRBJ1-1; D is unresolved. Germline values: CDR1 LNHDA, CDR2 SQIVND (reference sequence). The CDR3 runs 15 residues. Trimming shortened V by 5 bases and J by 0 bases, and 13 bases separated the two germline ends. CDR3 sequence (DNA): TGTGCCAGTAGTTCCGTCGAGGGCCTGAACACTGAAGCTTTCTTT. Translated: CASSSVEGLNTEAFF.

This clone occurred a few times. V and J are TRBV27 and TRBJ1-2; D is ambiguous. V lost 6 bases to trimming and J lost 5 bases, with 19 bases between them. Per the germline V gene, CDR1 is MNHEY and CDR2 is SMNVEV (reference sequence). This CDR3 spans 15 amino acids. The CDR3 sequence: CASSNQLGRGYGYTF. The DNA for the CDR3 is TGTGCCAGCAGCAACCAGTTAGGACGGGGATATGGCTACACCTTC.

The chain employs TRBV6-5 and TRBJ2-1; D ambiguous. The germline gives CDR1 MNHEY, CDR2 SVGAGI. Deletions cut 7 bases from V and 0 bases from J, with 13 bases between. This CDR3 has 15 amino acids. The CDR3 here is CASTLVPSSYNEQFF. CDR3 DNA: TGTGCCAGCACGCTGGTTCCCAGCTCCTACAATGAGCAGTTCTTC.

This sequence joins TRBV18 and TRBJ2-1, with D tentatively TRBD2 (6 bases). Germline V gives CDR1 KGHSH, CDR2 LQKENI. This CDR3 is 16 amino acids long. V was cut by 3 bases and J by 0 bases, with 12 bases left in between. The CDR3 is CASSPLMGGSYNEQFF. CDR3 sequence (DNA): TGTGCCAGCTCACCCCTGATGGGGGGCTCCTACAATGAGCAGTTCTTC.

This clone was counted only a few times. The chain links TRBV5-4 to TRBJ2-1; TRBD2 agrees at 14 bases. The germline CDR1 and CDR2 sequences are SGHNT and YYREEE (reference sequence). Germline trimming cut 4 bases from V and 7 bases from J; bases unmatched to any gene: 10. The CDR3 extends over 17 amino acids. The CDR3 DNA reads as TGTGCCAGCAGCCCGACTAGCGGGAGGGCTAACTGGAATGAGCAGTTCTTC. Translation: CASSPTSGRANWNEQFF.

The chain uses TRBV10-3 and TRBJ2-2; D might be TRBD2 (6 bases). The germline CDR1 and CDR2 sequences are ENHRY and SYGVKD. This CDR3 comprises 14 residues. Trimming cost V 8 bases and J 6 bases, with 16 bases left between them. DNA for the CDR3: TGTGCCATCGCTGCGGGTTGGGAGGCCGGGGAGCTGTTTTTT. Protein: CAIAAGWEAGELFF.

The chain links TRBV18 to TRBJ1-1, with D uncertain. This CDR3 contains 14 residues. Germline V gives CDR1 KGHSH, CDR2 LQKENI. Trimming left V 6 bases short and J 0 bases short, with 11 bases between. The CDR3, as DNA: TGTGCCAGCTCCCGTGACATCATGAACACTGAAGCTTTCTTT. This sequence encodes CASSRDIMNTEAFF.

V gene TRBV7-9 combines with J gene TRBJ2-5, with D tentatively TRBD2 (6 bases). The CDR3 totals 14 residues. Trimming left V 3 bases short and J 5 bases short, with 13 bases between. CDR1 and CDR2 from the germline V gene are SEHNR and FQNEAQ (reference sequence). The CDR3 region is CASSFTLGGETQYF. The CDR3 bases are TGTGCCAGCAGCTTCACTTTGGGAGGTGAGACCCAGTACTTC.

V usage is TRBV27 and J usage is TRBJ2-7; D is unclear. The ends were cut back, 2 bases at V and 5 bases at J, with 13 bases in the middle. The germline CDR1 and CDR2 sequences are MNHEY and SMNVEV (reference sequence). This CDR3 comprises 14 residues. CDR3 region: CASSLSYGSHEQYF. The CDR3 DNA sequence: TGTGCCAGCAGTTTAAGTTACGGTAGCCACGAGCAGTACTTC.

The chain joins TRBV4-3 to TRBJ1-6, with D unclear. Germline V gene sequence: CDR1 LGHNA, CDR2 YSLEER. CDR3 length: 14 residues. Trimming stripped 1 base from V and 9 bases from J, with 10 bases between. In DNA form, the CDR3 reads TGCGCCAGCAGCCAAGTACGAACAGTTTCACCCCTCCACTTT. It yields the protein CASSQVRTVSPLHF.

This chain joins TRBV18 and TRBJ1-6, with D tentatively TRBD1 (6 bases). Between the trimmed V and J ends, which lost 6 bases and 6 bases, there was a span of 12 bases. The CDR3 is 14 amino acids. In germline, CDR1 is KGHSH, CDR2 LQKENI. CDR3 loop: CASSIDRLNSPLHF. In DNA, the CDR3 is TGTGCCAGCTCCATCGACAGGCTTAATTCACCCCTCCACTTT.

The gene calls are TRBV3-1 (or the pseudogene TRBV3-2) and TRBJ1-1, with D tentatively TRBD1 (5 bases). The CDR3 length is 13 residues. Per germline, CDR1 LGHDT and CDR2 YNNKEL (reference sequence). Trimming took off 4 bases at V and 0 bases at J, with 6 bases between the two ends. The CDR3 DNA sequence: TGTGCCAGCAGCCGACAGATGAACACTGAAGCTTTCTTT. Translation gives CASSRQMNTEAFF.

J is TRBJ1-1 and V is TRBV12-5, with 8 bases identical to TRBD1. V shed 5 bases, J shed 3 bases, and the junction held 5 bases outside the gene matches. The germline V gene encodes CDR1 LGHNT and CDR2 FRNRAP. The CDR3 contains 14 residues. The CDR3, as DNA: TGTGCTAGTGGTACTGGACAGGGCGACACTGAAGCTTTCTTT. Translating gives CASGTGQGDTEAFF.

The gene calls are TRBV5-4 and TRBJ2-3, with 7 bases lining up with TRBD2. CDR3 length: 14 amino acids. The germline V gene encodes CDR1 SGHNT and CDR2 YYREEE (reference sequence). J gave up 4 bases and V 5 bases, and 7 bases lay outside the gene matches. DNA for the CDR3: TGTGCCAGCAGTCCAGGACTAGGTTCAGATACGCAGTATTTT. Amino acid sequence: CASSPGLGSDTQYF. Supplemented by reference TRBV5-4 and TRBJ2-3, the full variable domain reads ETGVTQSPTHLIKTRGQQVTLRCSSQSGHNTVSWYQQALGQGPQFIFQYYREEENGRGNFPPRFSGLQFPNYSSELNVNALELDDSALYLCASSPGLGSDTQYFGPGTRLTVL.

A few counts support this clone. The chain combines TRBV7-2 with TRBJ2-7; a weak D match, TRBD1 (6 bases). Germline V lookup: CDR1 SGHTA, CDR2 FQGNSA. Deletions cut 5 bases from V and 0 bases from J, with 14 bases between. The CDR3 length is 15 residues. CDR3 DNA sequence: TGTGCCAGCAGCCCCTCGGGGACAAACTCCTACGAGCAGTACTTC. Its protein is CASSPSGTNSYEQYF.

This chain links TRBV18 with TRBJ1-5, with 7 positions matching TRBD1. CDR1 and CDR2 from the germline V gene are KGHSH and LQKENI. This CDR3 has 13 amino acids. J was trimmed by 4 bases and V by 11 bases; bases with no gene match: 8. The CDR3 DNA is TGTGCCTCAAGGGGGCAACAGAATCAGCCCCAGCATTTT. Translated: CASRGQQNQPQHF.

The chain combines TRBV9 with TRBJ2-4; TRBD2 matches at 7 bases. The CDR3 length is 14 residues. With V trimmed by 0 bases and J by 6 bases, 3 bases remained unmatched. Germline CDR1 and CDR2: SGDLS and YYNGEE. The CDR3 sequence is CASSVEPSGNIQYF. The DNA of the CDR3 is TGTGCCAGCAGCGTAGAGCCTAGCGGAAACATTCAGTACTTC.

V usage is TRBV7-9 and J usage is TRBJ1-2; D remains unclear. This CDR3 region has 12 residues. From germline, CDR1 is SEHNR and CDR2 FQNEAQ (reference sequence). V lost 5 bases and J lost 8, with 12 bases in between. The CDR3 nucleotides read TGTGCCAGCAGCCCCCGACTCTTCGGCTACACCTTC. This translates into CASSPRLFGYTF.

This chain uses TRBV6-5 with TRBJ2-5; TRBD1 aligns across 8 bases. CDR1 is MNHEY, CDR2 SVGAGI, per germline. The CDR3 sequence is 15 residues long. Trimming cost V 5 bases and J 5 bases; bases outside gene matches: 10. The CDR3 spells CASSTSRRGLETQYF. CDR3 coding DNA: TGTGCCAGCAGTACTTCTCGCAGGGGGCTGGAGACCCAGTACTTC.

This clone has only one observation. The chain combines TRBV24-1 with TRBJ2-1; D is uncertain. Trimming removed 2 bases at V and 7 bases at J, with 11 bases between. Looked up from germline, CDR1 is KGHDR and CDR2 is SFDVKD. The CDR3 has 14 residues. Written as DNA, the CDR3 is TGTGCCACCAGTGATTCCATCTCAGGAAATGAGCAGTTCTTC. This codes for CATSDSISGNEQFF.